The clone carrying this TCR beta chain was counted a single time. Its antigen remains unknown. The data were obtained in a study of regulatory and conventional T cells in RAG deficiency. General study points: Omenn syndrome and CID/AS patients had around 100-fold fewer unique Treg TCR beta sequences, versus around 10-fold elsewhere. In Omenn syndrome, Treg and Tconv repertoires overlapped >75%. RAG-deficient patients showed markedly lower Shannon entropy and higher Simpson indices than control T-cell subsets.

The method was immunoSEQ multiplex PCR; TCRdb's version includes in-frame clones alone and lacks a portion of them. Of some 28,000 clones in the sample, around nine tenths were seen once. Blood CD4+ CD25-high CD127-low regulatory T cells supplied the genomic DNA template. V lost 3 bases to trimming and J lost 4 bases; unmatched junction nucleotides: 8. Germline V gene data show CDR1 as LNHDA and CDR2 as SQIVND (reference sequence). The CDR3 loop spans 15 amino acids. The sample also formed part of further work on regulatory T cells. As that study records: Amplification used 52 TRBV primers and 13 TRBJ primers. Patient repertoires had restricted TRB V-J pairs and skewed V and J usage, most in Tregs.

This receptor was obtained from a human donor in good health. The chain uses TRBV19 and TRBJ1-1; 7 nucleotides agree with TRBD1. The sample was Tregs sorted from blood. The CDR3 DNA follows: TGTGCCAGTAGTATGGGGCAGGGGGTGGGCACTGAAGCTTTCTTT. It translates to CASSMGQGVGTEAFF.